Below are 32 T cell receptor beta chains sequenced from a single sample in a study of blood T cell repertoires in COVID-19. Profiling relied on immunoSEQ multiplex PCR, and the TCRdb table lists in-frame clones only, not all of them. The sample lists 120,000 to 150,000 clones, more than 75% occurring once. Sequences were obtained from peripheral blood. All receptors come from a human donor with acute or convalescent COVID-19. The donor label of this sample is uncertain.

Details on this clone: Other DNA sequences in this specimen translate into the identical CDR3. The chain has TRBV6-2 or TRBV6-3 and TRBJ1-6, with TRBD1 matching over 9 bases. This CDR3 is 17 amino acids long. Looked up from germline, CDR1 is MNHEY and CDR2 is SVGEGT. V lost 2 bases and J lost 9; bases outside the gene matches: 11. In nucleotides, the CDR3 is TGTGCCAGCAGTTACCCCTCTGGGACAGGGTCGGGTTCACCCCTCCACTTT. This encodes CASSYPSGTGSGSPLHF.

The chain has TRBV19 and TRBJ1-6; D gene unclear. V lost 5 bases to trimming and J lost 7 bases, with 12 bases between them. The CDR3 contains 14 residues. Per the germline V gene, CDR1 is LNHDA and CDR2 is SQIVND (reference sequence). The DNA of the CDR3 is TGTGCCAGTAGTCGTGGGCAGTTAAATTCACCCCTCCACTTT. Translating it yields CASSRGQLNSPLHF.

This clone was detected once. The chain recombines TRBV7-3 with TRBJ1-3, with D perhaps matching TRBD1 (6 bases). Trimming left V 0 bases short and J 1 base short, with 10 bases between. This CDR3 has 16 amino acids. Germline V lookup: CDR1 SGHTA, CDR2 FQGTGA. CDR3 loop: CASSLTGTGSGNTIYF. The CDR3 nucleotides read TGTGCCAGCAGCTTAACTGGTACAGGGTCTGGAAACACCATATATTTT.

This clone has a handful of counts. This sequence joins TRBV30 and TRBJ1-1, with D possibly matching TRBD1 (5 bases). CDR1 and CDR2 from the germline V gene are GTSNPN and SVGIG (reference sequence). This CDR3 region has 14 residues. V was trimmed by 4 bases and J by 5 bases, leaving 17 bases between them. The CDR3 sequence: CAWINIAYRTEAFF. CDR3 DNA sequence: TGTGCCTGGATTAATATCGCTTACAGGACTGAAGCTTTCTTT.

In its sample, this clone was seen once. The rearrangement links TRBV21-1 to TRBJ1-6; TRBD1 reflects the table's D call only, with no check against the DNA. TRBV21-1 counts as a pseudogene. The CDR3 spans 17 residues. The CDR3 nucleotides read TGTGCCAGCAGCAAAGGACCAGGGCGTGTGTATAATTCACCCCTCCACTTT. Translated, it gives CASSKGPGRVYNSPLHF.

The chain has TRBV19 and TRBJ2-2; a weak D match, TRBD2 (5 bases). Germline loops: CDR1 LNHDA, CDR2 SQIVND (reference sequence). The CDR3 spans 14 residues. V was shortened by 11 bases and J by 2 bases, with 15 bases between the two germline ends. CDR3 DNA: TGTGCCGTTATCCCCGGGGATAACACCGGGGAGCTGTTTTTT. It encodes CAVIPGDNTGELFF. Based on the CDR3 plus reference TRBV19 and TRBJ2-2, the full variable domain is DGGITQSPKYLFRKEGQNVTLSCEQNLNHDAMYWYRQDPGQGLRLIYYSQIVNDFQKGDIAEGYSVSREKKESFPLTVTSAQKNPTAFYLCAVIPGDNTGELFFGEGSRLTVL.

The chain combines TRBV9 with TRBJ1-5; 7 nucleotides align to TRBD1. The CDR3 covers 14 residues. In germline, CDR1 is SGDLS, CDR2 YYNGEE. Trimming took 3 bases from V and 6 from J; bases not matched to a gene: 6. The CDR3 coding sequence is TGTGCCAGCAGCGAGGGGACAGCAGGTCAGCCCCAGCATTTT. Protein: CASSEGTAGQPQHF.

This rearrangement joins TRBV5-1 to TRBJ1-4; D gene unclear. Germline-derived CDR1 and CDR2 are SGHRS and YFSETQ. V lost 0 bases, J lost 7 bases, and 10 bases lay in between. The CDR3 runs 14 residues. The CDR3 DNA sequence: TGCGCCAGCAGCTTGGGAGAACGGGGTGAAAAACTGTTTTTT. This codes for CASSLGERGEKLFF. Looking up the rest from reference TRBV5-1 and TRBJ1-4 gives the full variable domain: KAGVTQTPRYLIKTRGQQVTLSCSPISGHRSVSWYQQTPGQGLQFLFEYFSETQRNKGNFPGRFSGRQFSNSRSEMNVSTLELGDSALYLCASSLGERGEKLFFGSGTQLSVL.

The CDR3 DNA reads TGTGCCAGCAGTTCGACAGGGTCAAACGAGCAGTACTTC. Protein sequence: CASSSTGSNEQYF. The rearrangement joins TRBV6-5 to TRBJ2-7, with 7 nucleotides matching TRBD1. CDR3 length: 13 amino acids. The V segment lost 4 bases and the J segment 5 bases; nucleotides outside the gene matches: 5. Germline CDR1 and CDR2: MNHEY and SVGAGI.

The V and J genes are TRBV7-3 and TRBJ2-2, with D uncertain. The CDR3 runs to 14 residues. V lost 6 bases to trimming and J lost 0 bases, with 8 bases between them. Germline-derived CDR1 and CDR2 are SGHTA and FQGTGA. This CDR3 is CASRPDSNTGELFF. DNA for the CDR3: TGTGCCAGCAGACCAGACTCGAACACCGGGGAGCTGTTTTTT.

The CDR3: CASSYSRVGGYGYTF. The CDR3 bases are TGTGCCAGCAGTTACTCTCGGGTAGGCGGCTATGGCTACACCTTC. V and J are TRBV6-2 or TRBV6-3 and TRBJ1-2; unclear D gene. The CDR3 sequence is 15 residues long. V lost 0 bases and J lost 4, with 12 bases in between. Germline V lookup: CDR1 MNHEY, CDR2 SVGEGT.

In nucleotides, the CDR3 is TGTGCCAGCAAAAACCAGGGGCAGGGAAGAGGTCAGCCCCAGCATTTT. This gives the protein CASKNQGQGRGQPQHF. The chain has TRBV19 and TRBJ1-5; the D gene is possibly TRBD1 (6 bases). V was trimmed by 9 bases and J by 6 bases, leaving 24 bases between them. CDR3 size: 16 residues. Germline loops: CDR1 LNHDA, CDR2 SQIVND (reference sequence).

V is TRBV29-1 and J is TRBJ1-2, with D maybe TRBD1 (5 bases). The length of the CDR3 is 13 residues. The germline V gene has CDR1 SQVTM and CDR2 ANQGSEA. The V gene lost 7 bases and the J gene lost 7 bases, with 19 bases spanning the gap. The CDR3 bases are TGCAGCGCCCACACCACAGGTTTAGGTGGCTACACCTTC. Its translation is CSAHTTGLGGYTF. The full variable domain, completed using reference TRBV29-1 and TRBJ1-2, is SAVISQKPSRDICQRGTSLTIQCQVDSQVTMMFWYRQQPGQSLTLIATANQGSEATYESGFVIDKFPISRPNLTFSTLTVSNMSPEDSSIYLCSAHTTGLGGYTFGSGTRLTVV.

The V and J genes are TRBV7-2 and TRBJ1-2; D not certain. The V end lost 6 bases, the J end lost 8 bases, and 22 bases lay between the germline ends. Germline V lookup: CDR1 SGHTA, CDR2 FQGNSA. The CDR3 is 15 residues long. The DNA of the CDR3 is TGTGCCAGCAGTTACTTAACTGACAATCCCGAGGGCTACACCTTC. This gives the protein CASSYLTDNPEGYTF.

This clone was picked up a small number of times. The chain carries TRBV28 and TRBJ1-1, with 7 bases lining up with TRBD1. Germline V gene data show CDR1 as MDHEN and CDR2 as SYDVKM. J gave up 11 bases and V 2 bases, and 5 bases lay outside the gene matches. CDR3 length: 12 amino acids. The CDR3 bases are TGTGCCAGCAGTTTACAGGGGGACCGCGCTTTCTTT. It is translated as CASSLQGDRAFF.

The CDR3 reads CASSVQLTGTGGNPTSYNEQFF. CDR3 DNA sequence: TGTGCCAGCAGTGTCCAACTAACAGGGACAGGGGGGAACCCAACCTCCTACAATGAGCAGTTCTTC. This sequence joins TRBV27 and TRBJ2-1; TRBD1 agrees at 11 bases. Losses at the gene ends were 5 bases for V and 0 bases for J; bases not matched to a gene: 21. This CDR3 comprises 22 residues. The germline V gene encodes CDR1 MNHEY and CDR2 SMNVEV (reference sequence).

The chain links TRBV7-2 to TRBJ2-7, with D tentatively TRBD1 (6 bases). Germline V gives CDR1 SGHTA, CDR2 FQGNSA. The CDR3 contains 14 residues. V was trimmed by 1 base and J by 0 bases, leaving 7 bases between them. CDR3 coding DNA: TGTGCCAGCAGCTTAGAACAGGGCTCCTACGAGCAGTACTTC. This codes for CASSLEQGSYEQYF.

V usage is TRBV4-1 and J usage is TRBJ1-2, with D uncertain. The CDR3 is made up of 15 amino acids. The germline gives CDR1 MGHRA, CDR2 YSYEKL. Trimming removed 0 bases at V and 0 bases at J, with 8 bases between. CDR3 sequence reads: CASSQDLIPNYGYTF. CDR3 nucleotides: TGCGCCAGCAGCCAAGATTTAATCCCTAACTATGGCTACACCTTC.

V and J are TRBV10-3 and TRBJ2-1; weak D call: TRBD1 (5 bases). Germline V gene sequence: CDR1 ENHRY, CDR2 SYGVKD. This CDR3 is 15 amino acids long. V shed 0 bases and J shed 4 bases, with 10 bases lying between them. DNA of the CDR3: TGTGCCATCAGTGAGTCGCAGGGCCTGTACAATGAGCAGTTCTTC. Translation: CAISESQGLYNEQFF.

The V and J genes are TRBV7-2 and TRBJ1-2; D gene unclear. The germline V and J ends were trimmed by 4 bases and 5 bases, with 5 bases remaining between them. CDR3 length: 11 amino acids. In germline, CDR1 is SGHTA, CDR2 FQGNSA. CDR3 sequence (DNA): TGTGCCAGCAGCTCACAATATGGCTACACCTTC. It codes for CASSSQYGYTF.

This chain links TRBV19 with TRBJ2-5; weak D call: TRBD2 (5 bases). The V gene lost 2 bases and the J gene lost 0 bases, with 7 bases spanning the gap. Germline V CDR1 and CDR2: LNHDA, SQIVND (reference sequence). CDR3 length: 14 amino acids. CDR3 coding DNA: TGTGCCAGTAGTATACGGAGGAACCAAGAGACCCAGTACTTC. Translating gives CASSIRRNQETQYF.

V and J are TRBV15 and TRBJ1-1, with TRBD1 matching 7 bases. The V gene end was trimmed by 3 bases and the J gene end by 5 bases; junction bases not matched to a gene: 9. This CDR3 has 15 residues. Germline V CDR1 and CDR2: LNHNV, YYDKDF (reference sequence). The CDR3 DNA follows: TGTGCCACCAGCAGGGCCCGACAGGGAAGGACTGAAGCTTTCTTT. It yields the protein CATSRARQGRTEAFF.

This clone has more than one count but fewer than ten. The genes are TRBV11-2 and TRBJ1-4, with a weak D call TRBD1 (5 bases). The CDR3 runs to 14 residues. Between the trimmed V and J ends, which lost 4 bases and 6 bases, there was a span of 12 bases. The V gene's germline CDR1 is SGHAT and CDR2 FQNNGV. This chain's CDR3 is CASSWGRVDEKLFF. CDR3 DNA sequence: TGTGCCAGCAGCTGGGGCAGGGTAGATGAAAAACTGTTTTTT.

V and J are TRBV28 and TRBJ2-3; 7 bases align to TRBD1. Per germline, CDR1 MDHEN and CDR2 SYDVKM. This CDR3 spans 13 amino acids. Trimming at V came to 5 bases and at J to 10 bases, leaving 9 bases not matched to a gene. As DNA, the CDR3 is TGTGCCAGCAGTAAAGGGACAGTTCAATCGCAGTATTTT. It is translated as CASSKGTVQSQYF.

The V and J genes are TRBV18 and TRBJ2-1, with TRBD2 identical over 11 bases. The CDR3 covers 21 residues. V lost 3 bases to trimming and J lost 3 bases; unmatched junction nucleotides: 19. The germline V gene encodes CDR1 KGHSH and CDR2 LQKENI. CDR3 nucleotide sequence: TGTGCCAGCTCACCCTATCTAGCGGGAGGCGGCCCCACTAACATCTACAATGAGCAGTTCTTC. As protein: CASSPYLAGGGPTNIYNEQFF. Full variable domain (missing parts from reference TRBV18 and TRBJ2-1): NAGVMQNPRHLVRRRGQEARLRCSPMKGHSHVYWYRQLPEEGLKFMVYLQKENIIDESGMPKERFSAEFPKEGPSILRIQQVVRGDSAAYFCASSPYLAGGGPTNIYNEQFFGPGTRLTVL.

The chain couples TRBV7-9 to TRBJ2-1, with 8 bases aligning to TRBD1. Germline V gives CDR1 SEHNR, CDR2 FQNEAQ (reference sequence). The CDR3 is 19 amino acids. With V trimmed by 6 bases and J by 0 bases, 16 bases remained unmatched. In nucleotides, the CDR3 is TGTGCCAGCAGTCAAAGCCTAGGAGGGCAGGGGGCCTCCTACAATGAGCAGTTCTTC. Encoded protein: CASSQSLGGQGASYNEQFF.

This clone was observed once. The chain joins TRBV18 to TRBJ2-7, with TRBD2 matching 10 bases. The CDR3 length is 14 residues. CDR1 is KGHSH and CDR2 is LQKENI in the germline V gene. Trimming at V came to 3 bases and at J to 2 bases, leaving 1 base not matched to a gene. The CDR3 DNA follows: TGTGCCAGCTCACCGACTAGCGGGCCCTACGAGCAGTACGTC. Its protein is CASSPTSGPYEQYV.

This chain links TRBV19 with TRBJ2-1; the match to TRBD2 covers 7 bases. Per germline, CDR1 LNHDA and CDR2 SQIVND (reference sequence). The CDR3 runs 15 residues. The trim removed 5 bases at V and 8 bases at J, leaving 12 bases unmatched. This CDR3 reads CASSQEATSWYEQFF. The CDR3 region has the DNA TGTGCCAGTAGTCAAGAGGCGACTAGCTGGTATGAGCAGTTCTTC.

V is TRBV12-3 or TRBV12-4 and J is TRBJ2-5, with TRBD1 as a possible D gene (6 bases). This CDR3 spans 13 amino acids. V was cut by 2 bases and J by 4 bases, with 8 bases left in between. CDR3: CASSLQGRETQYF. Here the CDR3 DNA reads TGTGCCAGCAGTTTACAGGGGAGAGAGACCCAGTACTTC.

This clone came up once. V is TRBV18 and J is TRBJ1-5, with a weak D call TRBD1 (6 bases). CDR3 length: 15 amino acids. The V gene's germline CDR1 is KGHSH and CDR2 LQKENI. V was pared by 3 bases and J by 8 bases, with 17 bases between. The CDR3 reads CASSPGQRRGEPQHF. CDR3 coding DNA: TGTGCCAGCTCACCCGGACAGCGGAGAGGCGAGCCCCAGCATTTT.

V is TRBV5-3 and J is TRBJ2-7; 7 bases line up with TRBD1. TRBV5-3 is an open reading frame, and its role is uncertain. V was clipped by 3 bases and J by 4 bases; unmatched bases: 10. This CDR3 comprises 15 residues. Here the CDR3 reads CARSWTRQGGYEQYV. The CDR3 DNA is TGTGCCAGAAGCTGGACGCGACAGGGCGGTTACGAGCAGTACGTC.

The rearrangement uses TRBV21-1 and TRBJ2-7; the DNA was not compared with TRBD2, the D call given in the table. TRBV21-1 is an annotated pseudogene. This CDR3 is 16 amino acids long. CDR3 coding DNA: TGTGCCAGCAGCCTAACGGCGGGAGGGCCTACCTACGAGCAGTACGTC. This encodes CASSLTAGGPTYEQYV.